This TCR beta chain was identified during a study of Tregs in tolerant kidney transplant recipients. Broader study findings: Biological reproducibility was not directly addressed, but technical replication error appeared minimal.

V was shortened by 1 base and J by 9 bases, with 15 bases between the two germline ends. The CDR3 has 14 amino acids. CDR1 is DFQATT, CDR2 SNEGSKA, per germline (reference sequence). To note about this clone: What it binds is unknown. The CDR3 end is not reached by the read, which stops 3 residues before it; the germline J gene fills it in.

Assay used: immunoSEQ multiplex PCR; TCRdb lists only in-frame clones, some missing. The sample table includes 31,000 or so clones. J is TRBJ1-4 and V is TRBV20-1, with TRBD1 as a possible D gene (5 bases). Specimen: CD8+ T cells from blood, collected before the transplant. This clonotype was obtained from a human donor who received a combined kidney and bone marrow transplant. This CDR3 is CSARAKGAMKKLFF. CDR3 DNA (partial): TGCAGTGCTAGAGCGAAAGGGGCCATGAAAAAA.